The text below deals with one T cell receptor (beta chain). The antigen is undetermined. This sample is part of a study of T cell clonotyping in hematopoietic cell transplantation. Repertoires were generated with immunoSEQ multiplex PCR, while TCRdb's copy carries only in-frame clones and drops some. The sample includes 14,000 or so clones, about 94% of them seen just once. Germline CDR1 reads SNHLY; CDR2 reads FYNNEI. The CDR3 spans 15 residues. V lost 3 bases to trimming and J lost 1 base; unmatched junction nucleotides: 4. Findings and limits, study-wide: Pathologically expanded recipient clonotypes increased progressively from day 30 to day 180 as diversity fell. Cells were unsorted, so CD4 and CD8 contributions were not separated. Graft donor and pretransplant recipient Inverse Simpson Index values predicted broader posttransplant TCR diversity.

This TCR was sampled from a male patient aged 60-69 years who had an allogeneic stem cell transplant from an unrelated donor, so the T cells may come from the graft donor. Some clones in this sample may be carry-over from other donors' samples. The sample was PBMCs, taken 30 days after allogeneic stem cell transplant. The V gene is TRBV2, the J gene TRBJ2-3, with TRBD1 matching 7 bases. CDR3 nucleotide sequence: TGTGCCAGCAGTGAGACAGGGCGACGCACAGATACGCAGTATTTT. This codes for CASSETGRRTDTQYF.